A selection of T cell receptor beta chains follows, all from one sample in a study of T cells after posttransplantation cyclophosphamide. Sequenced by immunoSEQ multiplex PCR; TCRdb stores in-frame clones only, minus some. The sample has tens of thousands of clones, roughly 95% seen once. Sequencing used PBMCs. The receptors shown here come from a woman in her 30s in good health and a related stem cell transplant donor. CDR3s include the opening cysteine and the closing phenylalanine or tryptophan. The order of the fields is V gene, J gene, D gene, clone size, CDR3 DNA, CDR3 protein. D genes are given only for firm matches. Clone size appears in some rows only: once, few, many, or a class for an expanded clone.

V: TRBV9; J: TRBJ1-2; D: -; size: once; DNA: TGTGCCAGCAGCGTAGGCAGGGAGGCGTTTAATGGCTACACCTTC; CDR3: CASSVGREAFNGYTF
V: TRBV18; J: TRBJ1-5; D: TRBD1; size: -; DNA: TGTGCCAGCTCACAAGGACAGGCAAATAGCAATCAGCCCCAGCATTTT; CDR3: CASSQGQANSNQPQHF
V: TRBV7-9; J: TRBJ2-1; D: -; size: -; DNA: TGTGCCAGCAGCTTAGAGGGGGGGGGCATTGTCTCCTACAATGAGCAGTTCTTC; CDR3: CASSLEGGGIVSYNEQFF
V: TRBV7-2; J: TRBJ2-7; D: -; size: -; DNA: TGTGCCAGCAGCTTATCCTCGTCCAAGCAGTACTTC; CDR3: CASSLSSSKQYF
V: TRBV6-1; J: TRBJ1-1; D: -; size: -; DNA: TGTGCCAGCAGTGAAGCCCTTAGGGGGAGGAGTGGCACTGAAGCTTTCTTT; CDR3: CASSEALRGRSGTEAFF
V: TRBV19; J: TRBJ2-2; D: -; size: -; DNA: TGTGCCTCGAGCGAGGGGTACACCGGGGAGCTGTTTTTT; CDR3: CASSEGYTGELFF
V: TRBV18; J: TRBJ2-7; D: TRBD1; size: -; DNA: TGTGCCAGCTCACCATCGGGGACAGGGTCCTACGAGCAGTACTTC; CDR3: CASSPSGTGSYEQYF
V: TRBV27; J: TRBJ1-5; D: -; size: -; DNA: TGTGCCAGCAGTTTATGGGGGGGTCTCAATCAGCCCCAGCATTTT; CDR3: CASSLWGGLNQPQHF
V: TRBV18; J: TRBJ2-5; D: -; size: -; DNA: TGTGCCAGCTCACCCTCCAGGCTCCAAGAGACCCAGTACTTC; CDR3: CASSPSRLQETQYF
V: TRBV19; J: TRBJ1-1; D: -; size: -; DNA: TGTGCCAGTAGTTCCTCGACAGGAGGGGACACTGAAGCTTTCTTT; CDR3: CASSSSTGGDTEAFF
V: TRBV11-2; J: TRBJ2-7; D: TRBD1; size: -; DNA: TGTGCCAGCAGCTTATTCGGGACAGGGGGCTACGAGCAGTACTTC; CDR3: CASSLFGTGGYEQYF
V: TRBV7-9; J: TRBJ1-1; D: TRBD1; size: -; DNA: TGTGCCAGCAGCCTGACAGGGGGTAACACTGAAGCTTTCTTT; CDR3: CASSLTGGNTEAFF
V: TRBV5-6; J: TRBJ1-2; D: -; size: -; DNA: TGTGCCAGCAGCCCTCCGGGAGTAAACTATGGCTACACCTTC; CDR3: CASSPPGVNYGYTF
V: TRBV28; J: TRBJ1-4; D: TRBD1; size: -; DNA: TGTGCCAGCAGTGGGGACAGGGCTAATGAAAAACTGTTTTTT; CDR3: CASSGDRANEKLFF
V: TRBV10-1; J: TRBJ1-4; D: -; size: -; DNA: TGCGCCAGCGTCTGGTGGGCGCGTGAAAAACTGTTTTTT; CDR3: CASVWWAREKLFF
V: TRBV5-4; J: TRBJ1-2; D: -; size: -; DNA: TGTGCCAGCAGCTTGGCCCCGCCGGGAGACTATGGCTACACCTTC; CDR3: CASSLAPPGDYGYTF
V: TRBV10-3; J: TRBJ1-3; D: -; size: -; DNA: TGTGCCATCAGGGCGGACATAAGCGGAAACACCATATATTTT; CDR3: CAIRADISGNTIYF
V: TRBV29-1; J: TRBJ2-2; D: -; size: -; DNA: TGCAGCGTCGGGACGGGTGGGGCCGGGGAGCTGTTTTTT; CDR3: CSVGTGGAGELFF